Listed below are T cell receptor beta chains from one sample, sequenced in a study of T cells in Graves' hyperthyroidism and ophthalmopathy. One entry per CDR3 protein results from TCRdb running MiXCR on the multiplex PCR reads. Among 400,000 or so distinct CDR3 sequences, around an eighth were seen once, and the ten largest hold 25% to 30%. Specimen: blood. The receptors shown here come from a man in his fifties or sixties with Graves' ophthalmopathy. CDR3s include the opening cysteine and the closing phenylalanine or tryptophan. The D gene is left open where the match is weak. Clone size is not always given. Where it is, it says once, few, many or a class for expanded clones.

>TRBD2|TRBJ2-3|many|TRBV2
TGTGCCAGAGGGACTAGCGGGAGAACAGATACGCAGTATTTT
CARGTSGRTDTQYF
>TRBD2|TRBJ2-7|many|TRBV20-1
TGCAGTGCTATAGGCGGGAGGGGGTACGAGCAGTACTTC
CSAIGGRGYEQYF
>.|TRBJ1-1|many|TRBV7-9
TGTGCCAGCAGCCCGCGGGGAGGGGAGAACACTGAAGCTTTCTTT
CASSPRGGENTEAFF
>.|TRBJ2-7|many|TRBV20-1
TGCAGTGCTTCCGGGACTGGACTTGACGAGCAGTACTTC
CSASGTGLDEQYF
>TRBD2|TRBJ2-1|.|TRBV19
TGTGCCAGTAGTGCCCTAGCGGGAGTTGAGCAGTTCTTC
CASSALAGVEQFF
>TRBD1|TRBJ1-1|.|TRBV11-2
TGTGCCAGCAGCTATGCCGGGACAGGGGGAGCTGAAGCTTTCTTT
CASSYAGTGGAEAFF
>.|TRBJ2-7|many|TRBV12-3/TRBV12-4
TGTGCCAGCAGTTTAGCCTTCGGACAGAGCTCCTACGAGCAGTACTTC
CASSLAFGQSSYEQYF
>TRBD1|TRBJ2-1|few|TRBV5-1
TGCGCCAGCAGCTTGGAACCGGGACAGGCCCCGTTCTTC
CASSLEPGQAPFF
>TRBD1|TRBJ2-5|many|TRBV12-3/TRBV12-4
TGTGCCAGCAGTTTAGCAGGGGGCAACCAAGAGACCCAGTACTTC
CASSLAGGNQETQYF
>.|TRBJ1-2|.|TRBV5-1
TGCGCCAGCAGCTTGGAGAGGGGGAATGGCTACACCTTC
CASSLERGNGYTF
>TRBD1|TRBJ1-2|few|TRBV14
TGTGCCAGCAGCCAAGGACAGGGCTGGGAACTCTATGGCTACACCTTC
CASSQGQGWELYGYTF
>.|TRBJ1-1|many|TRBV20-1
TGCAGTGCTAGAGATCCTACAGGGAAGGGGAACACTGAAGCTTTCTTT
CSARDPTGKGNTEAFF
>.|TRBJ2-7|many|TRBV11-2
TGTGCCAGCAGCTTAGTTCAGGTCTCCGGGGGCGGGGACGAGCAGTACTTC
CASSLVQVSGGGDEQYF
>TRBD1|TRBJ2-1|many|TRBV7-9
TGTGCCAGCAGCTTAAAGAGGACAGGGAGGAGCTCCTACAATGAGCAGTTCTTC
CASSLKRTGRSSYNEQFF
>TRBD1|TRBJ2-1|few|TRBV30
TGTGCCTGGAAACAGGGGCCCACTCCCCAGTTCTTC
CAWKQGPTPQFF
>TRBD2|TRBJ2-1|.|TRBV11-2
TGTGCCAGCAGCCCCTCCGCGGCGGGGGGCAATGAGCAGTTCTTC
CASSPSAAGGNEQFF
>.|TRBJ2-3|many|TRBV20-1
TGCAGTGCTAGAGAGGGATCAGATACGCAGTATTTT
CSAREGSDTQYF
>.|TRBJ1-1|many|TRBV7-3
TGTGCCAGCAGCTTATGGGCCAACACTGAAGCTTTCTTT
CASSLWANTEAFF
>.|TRBJ1-5|many|TRBV11-2
TGTGCCAGCAGCTTAGAGCCACAGAATCAGCCCCAGCATTTT
CASSLEPQNQPQHF
>.|TRBJ2-5|many|TRBV18
TGTGCCAGCTCCCCTGGAAGTATACGAGAGACCCAGTACTTC
CASSPGSIRETQYF
>.|TRBJ1-4|.|TRBV20-1
TGCAGTGCTGAGTCCCGGGGCAGGGCGAGTAATGAAAAACTGTTTTTT
CSAESRGRASNEKLFF
>.|TRBJ2-4|few|TRBV12-3/TRBV12-4
TGTGCCAGCAGTTTCTCGTCGGAGGGGAACATTCAGTACTTC
CASSFSSEGNIQYF
>.|TRBJ2-2|few|TRBV19
TGTGCCAGTATGAGGGGTCCCGACACCGGGGAGCTGTTTTTT
CASMRGPDTGELFF
>TRBD2|TRBJ2-3|many|TRBV5-1
TGCGCCAGCAGCTTGGGAGCGGGAGCCACAGATACGCAGTATTTT
CASSLGAGATDTQYF
>.|TRBJ2-7|.|TRBV10-2
TGCGCCAGCAGGGTTGCTCTCGAGCAGTACTTC
CASRVALEQYF
>.|TRBJ2-3|.|TRBV5-1
TGCGCCAGCAGCTTGGGCGACTGGAACACAGATACGCAGTATTTT
CASSLGDWNTDTQYF
>TRBD1|TRBJ2-7|.|TRBV7-9
TGTGCCAGCAGCAAAGCGGGACAGGGGGCCTACGAGCAGTACTTC
CASSKAGQGAYEQYF
>TRBD2|TRBJ2-1|.|TRBV15
TGTGCCACCAGCAGCGTAGCTAGCGGGAGTTCCTACAATGAGCAGTTCTTC
CATSSVASGSSYNEQFF
>TRBD2|TRBJ2-1|many|TRBV20-1
TGCAGTGCGCAAGCGGGAGGGCCGAGAAATGAGCAGTTCTTC
CSAQAGGPRNEQFF
>.|TRBJ2-5|few|TRBV15
TGTGCCACCACCAGAGGGGCATCCCCAGGGACCCAGTACTTC
CATTRGASPGTQYF
>.|TRBJ2-7|many|TRBV2
TGTGCCAGCAGTGGTCGGGGGCGAAACGAGCAGTACTTC
CASSGRGRNEQYF
>.|TRBJ2-1|many|TRBV30
TGTGCCTGGAGTAAGGTTCTTAGAGGGGCTGAGCAGTTCTTC
CAWSKVLRGAEQFF
>TRBD1|TRBJ2-7|many|TRBV4-1
TGCGCCAGCAGCCAAGATGAGACAGGGCTTTACGAGCAGTACTTC
CASSQDETGLYEQYF
>.|TRBJ2-5|many|TRBV2
TGTGCCAGCGGGGCAATCTCCGGAGCAGGCAGCCAAGAGACCCAGTACTTC
CASGAISGAGSQETQYF
>TRBD2|TRBJ2-7|many|TRBV20-1
TGCAGTGCTAGAGGCAGACTAGCGGGAGTAACCTACGAGCAGTACTTC
CSARGRLAGVTYEQYF
>TRBD1|TRBJ1-3|.|TRBV6-4
TGTGCCAGCAGTGACGTTCCGGGACAGGGATATGGAAACACCATATATTTT
CASSDVPGQGYGNTIYF
>TRBD1|TRBJ2-5|many|TRBV7-8
TGTGCCAGCAGAATACGGGACAGGGACCAAGAGACCCAGTACTTC
CASRIRDRDQETQYF
>.|TRBJ2-7|many|TRBV7-9
TGTGCCAGCACCAGGTCAGACAGACTTTACGAGCAGTACTTC
CASTRSDRLYEQYF
>TRBD2|TRBJ2-7|few|TRBV7-9
TGTGCCAGCAGCTTCACGGGACTAGCGGGGTACGAGCAGTACTTC
CASSFTGLAGYEQYF